The 30 T cell receptor beta chains below all came from one sample that was sequenced in a study of identical twins. TCRdb called the 5' RACE reads again in MiXCR, with one record for every CDR3 protein. Among approximately 500,000 distinct CDR3 sequences listed, approximately 25% were seen once. This sample was shared with a second study, whose subject was T cells expressing NK-cell markers.

Sequences were obtained from CD4+ T cells sorted from blood. Receptors originate from a woman aged 18-29 years in good health.

The genes are TRBV7-8 and TRBJ2-1, with 11 bases aligning to TRBD2. Germline-derived CDR1 and CDR2 are SGHVS and FQNEAQ. V shed 5 bases, J shed 5 bases, and the junction held 8 bases outside the gene matches. There are 16 residues in the CDR3. The DNA of the CDR3 is TGTGCCAGCAGCCCCTCTGGGACTAGCGGACACAATGAGCAGTTCTTC. This sequence encodes CASSPSGTSGHNEQFF. Looking up the rest from reference TRBV7-8 and TRBJ2-1 gives the full variable domain: GAGVSQSPRYKVAKRGQDVALRCDPISGHVSLFWYQQALGQGPEFLTYFQNEAQLDKSGLPSDRFFAERPEGSVSTLKIQRTQQEDSAVYLCASSPSGTSGHNEQFFGPGTRLTVL.

As concerns this clonotype: A read error may be the cause here, since a much bigger clone is one base away. The chain employs TRBV7-6 and TRBJ2-7; the D is unclear. This CDR3 is 13 amino acids long. Between the trimmed V and J ends, which lost 3 bases and 5 bases, there was a span of 11 bases. Germline V lookup: CDR1 SGHVS, CDR2 FNYEAQ. The CDR3 loop is CASSFSAEDEQYF. The CDR3 nucleotides read TGTGCCAGCAGCTTTTCGGCAGAGGACGAGCAGTACTTC.

At least ten counts were recorded for this clonotype. The chain employs TRBV12-3 or TRBV12-4 and TRBJ1-2; 8 bases fit TRBD1. Trimming at V came to 6 bases and at J to 4 bases, leaving 1 base not matched to a gene. This CDR3 is built from 12 residues. Here the CDR3 reads CASRTGGYGYTF. The CDR3 DNA reads TGTGCCAGCAGAACAGGGGGCTATGGCTACACCTTC.

The chain couples TRBV29-1 to TRBJ1-4; D unresolved. This CDR3 region has 10 residues. With 6 bases removed from V and 7 bases from J, the gap between germline ends came to 6 bases. Germline V gives CDR1 SQVTM, CDR2 ANQGSEA. In DNA, the CDR3 is TGCAGCGTCTGGAGTGAAAAACTGTTTTTT. Residues: CSVWSEKLFF.

This clonotype was seen a handful of times. The rearrangement links TRBV18 to TRBJ2-7; a possible D gene is TRBD2 (6 bases). The V gene lost 0 bases and the J gene lost 0 bases, with 12 bases spanning the gap. The CDR3 is 16 amino acids. Germline-derived CDR1 and CDR2 are KGHSH and LQKENI. The CDR3 coding sequence is TGTGCCAGCTCACCACCGGCGGGGACGGCCTCCTACGAGCAGTACTTC. Translation: CASSPPAGTASYEQYF. The full variable domain, in which reference TRBV18 and TRBJ2-7 provide the parts outside the CDR3, is NAGVMQNPRHLVRRRGQEARLRCSPMKGHSHVYWYRQLPEEGLKFMVYLQKENIIDESGMPKERFSAEFPKEGPSILRIQQVVRGDSAAYFCASSPPAGTASYEQYFGPGTRLTVT.

The genes are TRBV20-1 and TRBJ2-1; 10 bases match TRBD2. The CDR3 length is 15 residues. Per the germline V gene, CDR1 is DFQATT and CDR2 is SNEGSKA (reference sequence). Trimming took 5 bases from V and 1 from J; bases not matched to a gene: 5. The CDR3 nucleotides are TGCAGTGCTTCCGGGACTAGCGCATCCTACAATGAGCAGTTCTTC. This translates into CSASGTSASYNEQFF.

Ten or more counts support this clonotype. The gene calls are TRBV7-9 and TRBJ1-1; D is ambiguous. Germline lookup yields CDR1 SEHNR and CDR2 FQNEAQ (reference sequence). There are 14 residues in the CDR3. V dropped 1 base and J dropped 5 bases, with 11 bases sitting between them. CDR3 DNA sequence: TGTGCCAGCAGCTTAGGGGAGGGTTGGACTGAAGCTTTCTTT. This sequence encodes CASSLGEGWTEAFF.

The V gene is TRBV7-9, the J gene TRBJ2-7, with a tentative D call TRBD1 (6 bases). The V end was cut by 0 bases, the J end by 3 bases, with 15 bases between. The CDR3 sequence is 16 residues long. Per germline, CDR1 SEHNR and CDR2 FQNEAQ (reference sequence). The CDR3 coding sequence is TGTGCCAGCAGCTTAGCGGGGGCCGGCCGGCGCTACGAGCAGTACTTC. This translates into CASSLAGAGRRYEQYF.

There are a few counts of this clonotype. The genes are TRBV5-1 and TRBJ2-1; D is undetermined. This CDR3 is 13 amino acids long. Germline V gene data show CDR1 as SGHRS and CDR2 as YFSETQ. Deletions cut 1 base from V and 5 bases from J, with 7 bases between. As DNA, the CDR3 is TGCGCCAGCAGCTTGCGCAATCACAATGAGCAGTTCTTC. Protein: CASSLRNHNEQFF.

This chain links TRBV10-3 with TRBJ2-3; 9 bases align to TRBD1. CDR1 ENHRY and CDR2 SYGVKD come from the germline V gene. V dropped 10 bases and J dropped 6; count of bases not matched to a gene: 14. The CDR3 spans 15 residues. CDR3 sequence (DNA): TGTGCCACTGCTAAGGGACAGGGAATATCGGATACGCAGTATTTT. This translates into CATAKGQGISDTQYF.

This clonotype came up many times. V is TRBV5-4 and J is TRBJ2-1; tentative D call: TRBD1 (7 bases). V lost 0 bases, J lost 6 bases, and 13 bases lay in between. Germline-derived CDR1 and CDR2 are SGHNT and YYREEE (reference sequence). This CDR3 is built from 15 residues. The DNA for the CDR3 is TGTGCCAGCAGCTTGGGGAGGGGGCGGAGCAATGAGCAGTTCTTC. This translates into CASSLGRGRSNEQFF.

This rearrangement joins TRBV7-9 to TRBJ1-4; D ambiguous. Between the trimmed V and J ends, which lost 5 bases and 5 bases, there was a span of 12 bases. The germline V gene has CDR1 SEHNR and CDR2 FQNEAQ (reference sequence). The CDR3 spans 14 residues. Here the CDR3 DNA reads TGTGCCAGCAGCCCCACCCACAGAAATGAAAAACTGTTTTTT. This encodes CASSPTHRNEKLFF.

The chain is built from TRBV20-1 and TRBJ2-7, with 9 bases fitting TRBD1. J was trimmed by 4 bases and V by 7 bases; bases with no gene match: 8. Germline CDR1 DFQATT, CDR2 SNEGSKA (reference sequence). The CDR3 extends over 13 amino acids. The CDR3: CSGATGGFYEQYF. The CDR3 coding sequence is TGCAGTGGGGCGACAGGGGGGTTTTACGAGCAGTACTTC.

V usage is TRBV7-9 and J usage is TRBJ2-3, with TRBD2 identical over 7 bases. J was trimmed by 4 bases and V by 3 bases; bases with no gene match: 4. Looked up from germline, CDR1 is SEHNR and CDR2 is FQNEAQ (reference sequence). The CDR3 is 14 residues long. The CDR3 DNA reads TGTGCCAGCAGCTTCCCTAGCGGTTCAGATACGCAGTATTTT. This codes for CASSFPSGSDTQYF. Drawing the rest from reference TRBV7-9 and TRBJ2-3, the complete variable domain is DTGVSQNPRHKITKRGQNVTFRCDPISEHNRLYWYRQTLGQGPEFLTYFQNEAQLEKSRLLSDRFSAERPKGSFSTLEIQRTEQGDSAMYLCASSFPSGSDTQYFGPGTRLTVL.

This clonotype was seen only a few times. J is TRBJ1-2 and V is TRBV7-9; 7 bases are shared with TRBD1. V was clipped by 3 bases and J by 2 bases; unmatched bases: 3. The CDR3 covers 14 residues. Germline V lookup: CDR1 SEHNR, CDR2 FQNEAQ (reference sequence). Here the CDR3 DNA reads TGTGCCAGCAGCTTCCAACAGGGGAACTATGGCTACACCTTC. Translated: CASSFQQGNYGYTF.

This clonotype was seen more than once but under ten times. The chain carries TRBV5-1 and TRBJ2-3; 10 bases are a match to TRBD2. The germline CDR1 and CDR2 sequences are SGHRS and YFSETQ. The CDR3 has 17 residues. V lost 0 bases and J lost 3; bases outside the gene matches: 7. This chain's CDR3 is CASSLAGLAGVTDTQYF. The CDR3 region has the DNA TGCGCCAGCAGCTTGGCCGGGCTAGCGGGGGTTACAGATACGCAGTATTTT.

This chain joins TRBV20-1 and TRBJ1-5; 12 nucleotides line up with TRBD1. There are 15 residues in the CDR3. CDR1 is DFQATT and CDR2 is SNEGSKA in the germline V gene (reference sequence). With V trimmed by 3 bases and J by 7 bases, 7 bases remained unmatched. The CDR3 nucleotides are TGCAGTGCTAGGGGACAGGGGGCGCGAAAACAGCCCCAGCATTTT. It codes for CSARGQGARKQPQHF.

V and J are TRBV29-1 and TRBJ1-3; D is ambiguous. Per germline, CDR1 SQVTM and CDR2 ANQGSEA. The CDR3 extends over 12 amino acids. Deletions cut 4 bases from V and 4 bases from J, with 8 bases between. DNA of the CDR3: TGCAGCGTTGGTCCAGACGGAAACACCATATATTTT. Its protein is CSVGPDGNTIYF.

V is TRBV12-3 or TRBV12-4 and J is TRBJ2-3, with D possibly matching TRBD1 (6 bases). The V gene lost 5 bases and the J gene lost 2 bases, with 11 bases spanning the gap. The CDR3 contains 14 residues. The DNA of the CDR3 is TGTGCCAGCAGTACCCGGGACACCACAGATACGCAGTATTTT. Amino acids: CASSTRDTTDTQYF.

This clonotype turned up a few times. The chain has TRBV20-1 and TRBJ1-1; D ambiguous. This CDR3 contains 14 residues. CDR1 and CDR2 (germline): DFQATT, SNEGSKA (reference sequence). V lost 2 bases and J lost 5, with 15 bases in between. CDR3 DNA: TGCAGTGCTAGAAAAGGCCCGGCGGGAACTGAAGCTTTCTTT. The encoded protein is CSARKGPAGTEAFF.

This chain uses TRBV20-1 with TRBJ2-7; unclear D gene. The V end was cut by 7 bases, the J end by 3 bases, with 16 bases between. The CDR3 runs 13 residues. Germline CDR1 is DFQATT and CDR2 is SNEGSKA (reference sequence). The CDR3 reads CSGLFGTLYEQYF. DNA of the CDR3: TGCAGTGGCCTTTTCGGCACCCTCTACGAGCAGTACTTC.

This sequence joins TRBV6-1 and TRBJ1-1; 8 nucleotides agree with TRBD1. The CDR3 totals 14 residues. The V gene end was trimmed by 5 bases and the J gene end by 5 bases; junction bases not matched to a gene: 7. CDR1 is MNHNS, CDR2 SASEGT, per germline. The CDR3 DNA reads TGTGCCAGCAGTCAAGGACAGGGTGGTACTGAAGCTTTCTTT. It specifies CASSQGQGGTEAFF.

J is TRBJ2-1 and V is TRBV4-2, with 10 bases aligning to TRBD2. This CDR3 contains 17 residues. V was pared by 0 bases and J by 0 bases, with 2 bases of the junction left unmatched. Germline V gene lookup returns CDR1 LGHNA and CDR2 YNFKEQ. DNA for the CDR3: TGTGCCAGCAGCCAAGAGCCTAGCGGGAGCTCCTACAATGAGCAGTTCTTC. Translation: CASSQEPSGSSYNEQFF.

This clonotype has a handful of counts. J is TRBJ2-7 and V is TRBV10-3; 8 nucleotides line up with TRBD2. Germline V gives CDR1 ENHRY, CDR2 SYGVKD. The trim removed 5 bases at V and 7 bases at J, leaving 19 bases unmatched. This CDR3 contains 17 residues. The CDR3 DNA reads as TGTGCCATCAGTCCCTTTGTCGCGGGAGGTCTCCGGCGGGAGCAGTACTTC. It yields the protein CAISPFVAGGLRREQYF.

There are a few counts of this clonotype. CDR3 in amino acids: CASSNRHYRAFF. The CDR3 bases are TGTGCCAGCAGTAACCGACATTACAGAGCTTTCTTT. The chain combines TRBV6-2 or TRBV6-3 with TRBJ1-1; D remains ambiguous. Trimming took 5 bases from V and 10 from J, leaving 14 bases between them. The CDR3 runs to 12 residues. CDR1 and CDR2 from the germline V gene are MNHEY and SVGEGT.

The chain is built from TRBV5-1 and TRBJ1-2; D is possibly TRBD1 (6 bases). This CDR3 region has 14 residues. Trimming left V 0 bases short and J 6 bases short, with 12 bases between. Germline-derived CDR1 and CDR2 are SGHRS and YFSETQ. The CDR3 DNA reads as TGCGCCAGCAGCTTGGCCGCAGGGGCGGATGGCTACACCTTC. This encodes CASSLAAGADGYTF.

This clonotype was counted only a few times. The genes are TRBV3-1 and TRBJ2-1; 8 nucleotides line up with TRBD2. Trimming took 2 bases from V and 0 from J; bases not matched to a gene: 3. Germline CDR1 is LGHDT and CDR2 is YNNKEL (reference sequence). The CDR3 has 16 amino acids. The CDR3 reads CASSQLAGSSYNEQFF. As DNA, the CDR3 is TGTGCCAGCAGCCAATTAGCGGGAAGCTCCTACAATGAGCAGTTCTTC.

The CDR3 nucleotides read TGTGCCAGCAGTTACTCCGGGGGGGCCGGCACCGGGGAGCTGTTTTTT. This gives the protein CASSYSGGAGTGELFF. The V call is TRBV6-5, the J call TRBJ2-2; 8 positions agree with TRBD2. Germline assignment: CDR1 MNHEY and CDR2 SVGAGI. The CDR3 extends over 16 amino acids. Trimming took 0 bases from V and 4 from J; bases not matched to a gene: 4.

The rearrangement uses TRBV20-1 and TRBJ2-3; D not resolved. From germline, CDR1 is DFQATT and CDR2 SNEGSKA (reference sequence). Trimming stripped 7 bases from V and 0 bases from J, with 11 bases between. The CDR3 consists of 13 residues. CDR3 in amino acids: CSEKGGSTDTQYF. Here the CDR3 DNA reads TGCAGTGAAAAGGGTGGGAGCACAGATACGCAGTATTTT.

This clonotype was detected only a few times. The chain uses TRBV6-2 or TRBV6-3 and TRBJ2-1; tentatively, D is TRBD2 (5 bases). Germline CDR1 MNHEY, CDR2 SVGEGT. The ends were cut back, 2 bases at V and 5 bases at J, with 7 bases in the middle. This CDR3 spans 13 amino acids. The CDR3 loop reads CASSYRTHNEQFF. The CDR3 nucleotides are TGTGCCAGCAGTTACCGGACTCACAATGAGCAGTTCTTC.